The 18 T cell receptor beta chains presented below share a single source sample, sequenced in a study of cytomegalovirus exposure and HLA in healthy donors. The PCR used 60 Vbeta and 13 Jbeta primers. Profiled with immunoSEQ multiplex PCR; TCRdb holds only in-frame clones, not every one. The sample shows about 110,000 clones, 70% to 75% of them seen only once. Sample: PBMCs. The receptors originated from a female donor in good health and CMV-seronegative.

The chain is built from TRBV6-1 and TRBJ2-7, with a tentative D call TRBD2 (5 bases). The CDR3 runs to 13 residues. In germline, CDR1 is MNHNS, CDR2 SASEGT. Trimming took 4 bases from V and 6 from J, leaving 13 bases between them. The CDR3 coding sequence is TGTGCCAGCAGTGTTCGGGGATGGTCCGAGCAGTACTTC. This gives the protein CASSVRGWSEQYF.

The genes are TRBV30 and TRBJ2-1; a weak D match, TRBD1 (6 bases). Trimming shortened V by 2 bases and J by 0 bases, and 14 bases separated the two germline ends. The germline CDR1 and CDR2 sequences are GTSNPN and SVGIG (reference sequence). The length of the CDR3 is 16 residues. In DNA form, the CDR3 reads TGTGCCTGGAGTCCGACAGGACTCAACTCCTACAATGAGCAGTTCTTC. Protein product: CAWSPTGLNSYNEQFF.

The chain is built from TRBV28 and TRBJ2-7; 9 bases are shared with TRBD1. This CDR3 contains 13 residues. V was clipped by 3 bases and J by 5 bases; unmatched bases: 2. Germline V lookup: CDR1 MDHEN, CDR2 SYDVKM. CDR3 nucleotides: TGTGCCAGCAGTTTTGGGACAGGGAACGAGCAGTACTTC. Its protein is CASSFGTGNEQYF.

The rearrangement links TRBV7-2 to TRBJ2-3, with TRBD1 identical over 7 bases. Per the germline V gene, CDR1 is SGHTA and CDR2 is FQGNSA. Germline trimming cut 3 bases from V and 2 bases from J; bases unmatched to any gene: 8. The CDR3 has 16 amino acids. CDR3 sequence (DNA): TGTGCCAGCAGCTTTGCCGGGACAGCTATCACAGATACGCAGTATTTT. It is translated as CASSFAGTAITDTQYF.

The chain is built from TRBV4-2 and TRBJ2-3; D uncertain. The CDR3 has 13 residues. V was shortened by 0 bases and J by 10 bases, with 11 bases between the two germline ends. Germline V gene lookup returns CDR1 LGHNA and CDR2 YNFKEQ. This CDR3 reads CASSQDGSKPQYF. CDR3 DNA sequence: TGTGCCAGCAGCCAAGATGGTAGCAAACCGCAGTATTTT.

The chain combines TRBV5-4 with TRBJ2-5; 7 bases agree with TRBD1. CDR3 size: 15 residues. The J segment lost 3 bases and the V segment lost 2 bases, leaving 7 bases of the junction unmatched. The germline V gene has CDR1 SGHNT and CDR2 YYREEE (reference sequence). CDR3 sequence reads: CASSLIDREEETQYF. CDR3 bases: TGTGCCAGCAGCTTAATCGACAGGGAAGAAGAGACCCAGTACTTC.

This clone was seen only a few times. This chain connects TRBV18 to TRBJ2-7; 8 nucleotides match TRBD1. Germline V CDR1 and CDR2: KGHSH, LQKENI. Trimming at V came to 5 bases and at J to 2 bases, leaving 5 bases not matched to a gene. CDR3 length equals 14 residues. The CDR3 nucleotides are TGTGCCAGCTCATACAGGGGGTTTGCCTACGAGCAGTACTTC. Its protein is CASSYRGFAYEQYF. The whole variable domain, remainder taken from reference TRBV18 and TRBJ2-7, is NAGVMQNPRHLVRRRGQEARLRCSPMKGHSHVYWYRQLPEEGLKFMVYLQKENIIDESGMPKERFSAEFPKEGPSILRIQQVVRGDSAAYFCASSYRGFAYEQYFGPGTRLTVT.

This sequence joins TRBV28 and TRBJ2-7, with 8 positions matching TRBD2. The CDR3 has 16 residues. Germline V gene lookup returns CDR1 MDHEN and CDR2 SYDVKM. V lost 2 bases to trimming and J lost 2 bases; unmatched junction nucleotides: 8. Here the CDR3 DNA reads TGTGCCAGCAGTTTAGGTACTAGCGGAGGGACCTACGAGCAGTACTTC. Protein product: CASSLGTSGGTYEQYF.

V gene TRBV28 combines with J gene TRBJ1-2; 7 bases are a match to TRBD1. Trimming removed 6 bases from V and 8 bases from J; junction bases left unmatched: 12. The CDR3 consists of 14 residues. The germline V gene encodes CDR1 MDHEN and CDR2 SYDVKM. DNA of the CDR3: TGTGCCAGCAGAATCTCTAACAGGGGTGGCGGCTACACCTTC. Its protein product is CASRISNRGGGYTF.

Of note for this clone: This same CDR3 is encoded by further DNA sequences in the sample. J is TRBJ2-2 and V is TRBV5-4; TRBD2 agrees at 14 bases. CDR3 size: 19 residues. CDR1 is SGHNT and CDR2 is YYREEE in the germline V gene (reference sequence). V lost 4 bases to trimming and J lost 7 bases; unmatched junction nucleotides: 15. The CDR3 protein is CASSTPGQGLAGAVGELFF. Here the CDR3 DNA reads TGTGCCAGCAGCACGCCGGGACAGGGACTAGCGGGGGCGGTCGGGGAGCTGTTTTTT. Together with reference TRBV5-4 and TRBJ2-2, the CDR3 gives the full variable domain: ETGVTQSPTHLIKTRGQQVTLRCSSQSGHNTVSWYQQALGQGPQFIFQYYREEENGRGNFPPRFSGLQFPNYSSELNVNALELDDSALYLCASSTPGQGLAGAVGELFFGEGSRLTVL.

On this clone: In the same sample, other DNA sequences code for this CDR3. This chain joins TRBV7-9 and TRBJ2-7; 14 positions match TRBD2. Germline CDR1 SEHNR, CDR2 FQNEAQ (reference sequence). This CDR3 is 16 amino acids long. V gave up 5 bases and J gave up 3 bases; unmatched junction bases: 6. The CDR3, as DNA: TGTGCCAGCAGCCCAGGGACTAGCGGGAGAGGCTACGAGCAGTACTTC. As protein: CASSPGTSGRGYEQYF.

The chain links TRBV13 to TRBJ2-7; 7 bases fit TRBD1. Germline V lookup: CDR1 PRHDT, CDR2 FYEKMQ (reference sequence). Losses at the gene ends were 1 base for V and 0 bases for J; bases not matched to a gene: 3. This CDR3 is 15 amino acids long. The CDR3 DNA reads TGTGCCAGCAGCTTAGAGACAGGGACCTCCTACGAGCAGTACTTC. It encodes CASSLETGTSYEQYF.

This clone was counted a few times. The chain couples TRBV6-5 to TRBJ2-7; 7 bases match TRBD2. J was trimmed by 0 bases and V by 4 bases; bases with no gene match: 6. The CDR3 runs 15 residues. CDR1 and CDR2 from the germline V gene are MNHEY and SVGAGI. In DNA, the CDR3 is TGTGCCAGCAGTTCCTCGGCTAGCGGCTCCTACGAGCAGTACTTC. Its translation is CASSSSASGSYEQYF.

This sequence joins TRBV4-2 and TRBJ2-2; D possibly corresponds to TRBD2 (5 bases). The CDR3 consists of 14 residues. Germline V lookup: CDR1 LGHNA, CDR2 YNFKEQ. V was cut by 5 bases and J by 5 bases, with 12 bases left in between. The CDR3 loop is CASSEQRGTGELFF. The CDR3 coding sequence is TGTGCCAGCAGCGAACAGAGAGGGACCGGGGAGCTGTTTTTT.

This clone was recorded only once. This sequence joins TRBV11-3 and TRBJ1-1; D might be TRBD1 (6 bases). CDR3 size: 12 residues. Germline V CDR1 and CDR2: SGHNT, YENEEA. Trimming left V 3 bases short and J 8 bases short, with 10 bases between. Written as DNA, the CDR3 is TGTGCCAGCAGCTTGGGGGGGCTAGAAGCTTTCTTT. This encodes CASSLGGLEAFF.

This clone was counted between two and nine times. The CDR3 coding sequence is TGTGCCAGTAACCCCCCAGGGGAGAATGGCTACACCTTC. Protein sequence: CASNPPGENGYTF. The chain uses TRBV19 and TRBJ1-2; D possibly corresponds to TRBD1 (6 bases). The length of the CDR3 is 13 residues. V lost 7 bases and J lost 6, with 15 bases in between. The V gene's germline CDR1 is LNHDA and CDR2 SQIVND (reference sequence).

This clone has more than one count but fewer than ten. CDR3 sequence reads: CAWSAQGWGELTSQPQHF. CDR3 coding DNA: TGTGCCTGGAGTGCCCAGGGCTGGGGGGAATTAACGTCACAGCCCCAGCATTTT. The chain combines TRBV30 with TRBJ1-5, with D tentatively TRBD1 (5 bases). The ends were cut back, 1 base at V and 7 bases at J, with 26 bases in the middle. Per germline, CDR1 GTSNPN and CDR2 SVGIG (reference sequence). The CDR3 has 18 residues.

V and J are TRBV25-1 and TRBJ2-1; maybe TRBD2 (5 bases). CDR3 length equals 15 residues. Looked up from germline, CDR1 is MGHDK and CDR2 is SYGVNS. Trimming took 2 bases from V and 0 from J, leaving 8 bases between them. CDR3 in amino acids: CASSETEGSYNEQFF. CDR3 sequence (DNA): TGTGCCAGCAGTGAAACAGAGGGCTCCTACAATGAGCAGTTCTTC.